Listed below are T cell receptor beta chains from one sample, sequenced in a study of blood T cell repertoires in COVID-19. Libraries were prepared by immunoSEQ multiplex PCR; TCRdb keeps only in-frame clonotypes and omits some of them. The table lists 60,000 to 70,000 clones, about nine tenths of them singletons. Sequenced material: peripheral blood. These receptor sequences come from a human donor with active COVID-19. The donor label of this sample is uncertain. CDR3s include the opening cysteine and the closing phenylalanine or tryptophan. Fields, in order: J gene, clone size, CDR3 length, V gene, D gene, CDR3 protein, CDR3 DNA. D genes are given only for firm matches. Size is omitted from some rows. Given values are once, few, many or a class for expanded clones.

>TRBJ2-7|once|13|TRBV11-3|TRBD2
CASSWGLAGERYF
TGTGCCAGCAGCTGGGGACTAGCGGGAGAGAGGTACTTC
>TRBJ2-7|-|15|TRBV7-8|TRBD1
CASTSPGTGSYEQYF
TGTGCCAGCACCTCCCCCGGGACAGGGTCGTACGAGCAGTACTTC
>TRBJ1-1|-|15|TRBV29-1|TRBD1
CSVDKRGRLNTEAFF
TGCAGCGTTGATAAGAGGGGGCGATTGAACACTGAAGCTTTCTTT
>TRBJ1-5|-|15|TRBV7-9|TRBD1
CASSPGTGGAGPQHF
TGTGCCAGCAGCCCCGGGACAGGGGGTGCTGGGCCCCAGCATTTT
>TRBJ2-5|once|12|TRBV12-2|-
CASRPSEETQYF
TGTGCAAGTCGTCCCTCCGAAGAGACCCAGTACTTC
>TRBJ1-5|-|15|TRBV7-9|-
CASSSTSGRRQPQHF
TGTGCCAGCAGCTCCACCTCTGGGCGACGGCAGCCCCAGCATTTT
>TRBJ2-2|-|16|TRBV7-9|-
CASSLPGGGAAGELFF
TGTGCCAGCAGCCTTCCCGGAGGGGGGGCGGCCGGGGAGCTGTTTTTT
>TRBJ1-1|-|15|TRBV20-1|TRBD1
CSASPGTGWNTEAFF
TGCAGTGCAAGTCCCGGGACAGGTTGGAACACTGAAGCTTTCTTT
>TRBJ2-5|-|13|TRBV12-5|TRBD1
CASGLGTGGTQYF
TGTGCTAGTGGTTTGGGGACAGGCGGGACCCAGTACTTC
>TRBJ2-2|-|14|TRBV19|-
CASTVQGNTGELFF
TGTGCCAGTACGGTCCAGGGGAACACCGGGGAGCTGTTTTTT
>TRBJ2-1|-|14|TRBV7-9|-
CASSFRQSYNEQFF
TGTGCCAGCAGCTTCCGACAGTCCTACAATGAGCAGTTCTTC
>TRBJ2-2|-|16|TRBV9|-
CASSLYLTMNTGELFF
TGTGCCAGCAGCTTGTATCTAACGATGAACACCGGGGAGCTGTTTTTT
>TRBJ2-7|-|15|TRBV3-1/TRBV3-2|-
CASSQGITGSYEQYF
TGTGCCAGCAGCCAAGGTATAACAGGTTCCTACGAGCAGTACTTC
>TRBJ2-2|-|17|TRBV15|TRBD2
CATSRPGSGRNTGELFF
TGTGCCACCAGCAGACCCGGAAGCGGGAGGAACACCGGGGAGCTGTTTTTT
>TRBJ2-3|once|16|TRBV10-3|TRBD1
CAISAGGTGLTDTQYF
TGTGCCATCAGCGCTGGGGGGACAGGGCTCACAGATACGCAGTATTTT
>TRBJ2-7|-|14|TRBV14|-
CASSQLTSRYEQYF
TGTGCCAGCAGCCAATTAACTAGCCGCTACGAGCAGTACTTC
>TRBJ1-2|-|13|TRBV30|TRBD1
CAWARQGGYGYTF
TGTGCCTGGGCTCGACAGGGCGGGTATGGCTACACCTTC
>TRBJ2-3|-|16|TRBV9|TRBD2
CASSPGGASGTDTQYF
TGTGCCAGCAGCCCGGGGGGGGCTAGCGGAACAGATACGCAGTATTTT
>TRBJ2-1|few|12|TRBV9|-
CASSVGSGEQFF
TGTGCCAGCAGCGTAGGAAGCGGTGAGCAGTTCTTC
>TRBJ1-2|-|17|TRBV4-3|TRBD1
CASSQAGTGAPHYGYTF
TGCGCCAGCAGCCAAGCGGGGACAGGGGCCCCTCACTATGGCTACACCTTC
>TRBJ2-7|-|11|TRBV7-2|-
CASSLYYEQYF
TGTGCCAGCAGCCTCTATTACGAGCAGTACTTC
>TRBJ2-2|-|13|TRBV18|-
CASSPPSSGELFF
TGTGCCAGCTCACCACCGTCCTCCGGGGAGCTGTTTTTT
>TRBJ2-1|once|13|TRBV7-9|TRBD2
CASSLGGRGEQFF
TGTGCCAGCAGCTTAGGAGGGAGGGGTGAGCAGTTCTTC
>TRBJ2-3|-|16|TRBV18|TRBD1
CASSQMTGSYTDTQYF
TGTGCCAGCTCACAGATGACAGGGAGCTACACAGATACGCAGTATTTT
>TRBJ2-7|few|15|TRBV4-3|-
CASSQGVASSNEQYF
TGCGCCAGCAGCCAAGGTGTTGCTAGCTCCAACGAGCAGTACTTC
>TRBJ1-5|once|17|TRBV5-3|TRBD1
CARSLGPRQGHNQPQHF
TGTGCCAGAAGCTTAGGTCCGAGACAGGGTCACAATCAGCCCCAGCATTTT
>TRBJ2-1|-|15|TRBV15|TRBD1
CATDRDRGIYNEQFF
TGTGCCACAGACCGGGACAGGGGTATTTACAATGAGCAGTTCTTC
>TRBJ2-2|-|15|TRBV5-1|TRBD1
CASSFDRGGTGELFF
TGCGCCAGCAGCTTTGACAGGGGAGGAACCGGGGAGCTGTTTTTT
>TRBJ1-6|-|18|TRBV7-9|TRBD1
CASSPRDSLSSYNSPLHF
TGTGCCAGCAGCCCCCGGGACAGCCTCAGCTCCTATAATTCACCCCTCCACTTT
>TRBJ1-2|-|12|TRBV12-3/TRBV12-4|-
CASSYRRRGYTF
TGTGCCAGCAGTTATCGCCGGAGGGGCTACACCTTC
>TRBJ2-2|-|14|TRBV30|TRBD2
CAWGTSGNTGELFF
TGTGCCTGGGGGACTAGCGGAAACACCGGGGAGCTGTTTTTT
>TRBJ2-1|-|16|TRBV7-9|TRBD2
CASSLVLAGVSNEQFF
TGTGCCAGCAGCTTAGTGCTAGCGGGAGTATCGAATGAGCAGTTCTTC
>TRBJ1-4|-|14|TRBV11-1|TRBD1
CASSPGQENEKLFF
TGTGCCAGCAGCCCTGGACAGGAGAATGAAAAACTGTTTTTT
>TRBJ2-2|-|14|TRBV27|TRBD1
CASRGTGNTGELFF
TGTGCCAGCAGGGGGACAGGGAACACCGGGGAGCTGTTTTTT
>TRBJ2-5|once|15|TRBV11-2|TRBD1
CASSILKTGWETQYF
TGTGCCAGCAGCATATTAAAGACAGGGTGGGAGACCCAGTACTTC
>TRBJ2-5|-|16|TRBV7-9|TRBD1
CASSAMGAGGVETQYF
TGTGCCAGCAGCGCCATGGGGGCAGGGGGCGTGGAGACCCAGTACTTC
>TRBJ2-4|-|17|TRBV9|-
CASSHPQGELAKNIQYF
TGTGCCAGCAGCCACCCACAGGGAGAGTTAGCCAAAAACATTCAGTACTTC
>TRBJ1-2|-|15|TRBV7-9|-
CASSSPDRDNYGYTF
TGTGCCAGCAGCTCCCCCGACAGAGATAACTATGGCTACACCTTC
>TRBJ2-7|-|15|TRBV3-1/TRBV3-2|TRBD1
CASSHGPQGGYEQYF
TGTGCCAGCAGCCACGGACCACAGGGGGGCTACGAGCAGTACTTC
>TRBJ2-1|-|15|TRBV5-4|TRBD2
CASSPPTSGYNEQFF
TGTGCCAGCAGCCCCCCGACTAGCGGATACAATGAGCAGTTCTTC
>TRBJ1-4|-|13|TRBV6-5|-
CASSRGVREKLFF
TGTGCCAGCAGCCGGGGGGTTCGCGAAAAACTGTTTTTT
>TRBJ2-3|-|11|TRBV5-6|-
CAYSSADTQYF
TGTGCATATTCCAGTGCAGATACGCAGTATTTT
>TRBJ2-1|-|16|TRBV9|-
CASSQTWDNPYNEQFF
TGTGCCAGCAGCCAGACCTGGGACAACCCCTACAATGAGCAGTTCTTC
>TRBJ1-5|-|13|TRBV10-3|TRBD1
CATGTDSNQPQHF
TGTGCCACTGGGACAGATAGCAATCAGCCCCAGCATTTT
>TRBJ2-7|-|11|TRBV3-1/TRBV3-2|-
CASSRPYEQYF
TGTGCCAGCAGCCGGCCCTACGAGCAGTACTTC
>TRBJ1-1|-|15|TRBV21-1|-
CASSKWGEAGTEAFF
TGTGCCAGCAGCAAATGGGGAGAAGCGGGAACTGAAGCTTTCTTT
>TRBJ2-7|-|16|TRBV11-1|TRBD2
CASSYPGLAGPPEQYF
TGTGCCAGCAGCTACCCGGGACTAGCGGGACCCCCCGAGCAGTACTTC
>TRBJ2-7|-|15|TRBV15|-
CATADRPVSSYEQYF
TGTGCCACGGCCGATCGTCCAGTCAGTTCCTACGAGCAGTACTTC
>TRBJ2-7|-|15|TRBV7-2|-
CASSLGGSRRGEQYF
TGTGCCAGCAGCTTAGGAGGGTCCAGGCGGGGTGAGCAGTACTTC
>TRBJ2-3|-|14|TRBV5-6|TRBD1
CASSGGQGSDTQYF
TGTGCCAGCAGCGGAGGACAGGGTTCAGATACGCAGTATTTT
>TRBJ2-2|-|15|TRBV5-6|-
CASSPGTGPPGELFF
TGTGCCAGCAGCCCCGGGACTGGGCCGCCCGGGGAGCTGTTTTTT
>TRBJ1-1|-|14|TRBV3-1/TRBV3-2|TRBD1
CASRGTGMYTEAFF
TGTGCCAGCAGGGGGACAGGGATGTACACTGAAGCTTTCTTT